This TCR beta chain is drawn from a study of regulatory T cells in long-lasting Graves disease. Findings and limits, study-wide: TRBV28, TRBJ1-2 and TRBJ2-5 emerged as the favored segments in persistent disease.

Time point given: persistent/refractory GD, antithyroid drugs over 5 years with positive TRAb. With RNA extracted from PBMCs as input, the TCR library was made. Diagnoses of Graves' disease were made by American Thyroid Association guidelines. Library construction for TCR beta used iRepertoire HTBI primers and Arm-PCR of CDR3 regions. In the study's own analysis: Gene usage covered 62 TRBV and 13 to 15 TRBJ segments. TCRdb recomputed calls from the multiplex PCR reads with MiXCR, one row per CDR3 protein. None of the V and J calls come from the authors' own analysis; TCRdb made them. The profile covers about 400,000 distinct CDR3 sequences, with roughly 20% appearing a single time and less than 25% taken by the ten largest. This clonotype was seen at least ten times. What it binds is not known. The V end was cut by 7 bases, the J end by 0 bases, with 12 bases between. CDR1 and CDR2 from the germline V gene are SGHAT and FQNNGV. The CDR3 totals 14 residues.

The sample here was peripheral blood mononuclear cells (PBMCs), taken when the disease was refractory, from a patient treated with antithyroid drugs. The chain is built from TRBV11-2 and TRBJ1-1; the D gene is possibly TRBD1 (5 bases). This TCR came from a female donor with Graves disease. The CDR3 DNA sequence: TGTGCCAGCACTAAGGGGTCCTTGAACACTGAAGCTTTCTTT. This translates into CASTKGSLNTEAFF.